A selection of T cell receptor beta chains follows, all from one sample in a study of T cells in Graves' hyperthyroidism and ophthalmopathy. TCRdb called the multiplex PCR reads again in MiXCR, with one record for every CDR3 protein. The table records 500,000 to 800,000 distinct CDR3 sequences, roughly 15% of them present only once. The material sequenced was blood. The receptors were gathered from a woman in her 50s with Graves' ophthalmopathy. The CDR3 runs from the conserved cysteine through the conserved F or W. The D gene is left open where the match is weak. Clone size, where shown, is once, few, many, or a class for clones that have expanded.

14	many	TRBJ2-1	TRBD2	TRBV20-1	CSATGLESYNEQFF	TGCAGTGCTACGGGACTAGAGTCCTACAATGAGCAGTTCTTC
17	-	TRBJ2-1	TRBD2	TRBV6-5	CAGSYASGIGSYNEQFF	TGTGCCGGCAGTTACGCTAGCGGGATAGGATCCTACAATGAGCAGTTCTTC
15	many	TRBJ1-5	-	TRBV6-2/TRBV6-3	CASSAQGRGNQPQHF	TGTGCCAGCAGTGCACAGGGACGGGGCAATCAGCCCCAGCATTTT
14	many	TRBJ2-1	TRBD1	TRBV10-3	CATNGQGEYNEQFF	TGTGCCACCAATGGACAGGGTGAATACAATGAGCAGTTCTTC
13	many	TRBJ2-1	-	TRBV7-3	CASSRPGAHEQFF	TGTGCCAGCAGCCGCCCAGGGGCACATGAGCAGTTCTTC
13	many	TRBJ1-2	-	TRBV29-1	CSVEDFGPYGYTF	TGCAGCGTTGAAGATTTTGGCCCCTATGGCTACACCTTC
15	many	TRBJ2-1	-	TRBV7-9	CATVTPQGLSNEQFF	TGTGCCACCGTAACACCGCAGGGGCTCTCTAATGAGCAGTTCTTC
12	many	TRBJ2-3	-	TRBV12-3/TRBV12-4	CASRESTDTQYF	TGTGCCAGCCGGGAGAGCACAGATACGCAGTATTTT
17	few	TRBJ2-3	TRBD2	TRBV5-1	CASTIPGLAGYTDTQYF	TGCGCCAGCACGATTCCGGGACTAGCGGGATACACAGATACGCAGTATTTT
12	many	TRBJ1-2	TRBD1	TRBV20-1	CSARQGTSGYTF	TGCAGTGCCAGACAGGGAACGAGTGGCTACACCTTC
16	few	TRBJ2-5	TRBD2	TRBV5-1	CASSTGLAGVWETQYF	TGCGCCAGCAGCACCGGACTAGCGGGAGTGTGGGAGACCCAGTACTTC
16	few	TRBJ2-5	TRBD2	TRBV9	CASSVGQTSGSKTQYF	TGTGCCAGCAGCGTAGGACAGACTAGCGGGAGCAAGACCCAGTACTTC
15	-	TRBJ2-1	TRBD2	TRBV5-1	CASIGLAGGYGEQFF	TGCGCCAGCATTGGCCTAGCGGGAGGGTATGGTGAGCAGTTCTTC
18	many	TRBJ2-3	TRBD2	TRBV5-1	CASSPGTSGSVMADTQYF	TGCGCCAGCAGCCCCGGGACTAGCGGGAGTGTGATGGCAGATACGCAGTATTTT
14	many	TRBJ1-2	TRBD1	TRBV2	CASRSTGVEVGYTF	TGTGCCAGCAGGAGCACAGGGGTTGAGGTTGGCTACACCTTC
14	many	TRBJ2-7	-	TRBV12-3/TRBV12-4	CASSWFDYVFKQYF	TGTGCCAGCAGCTGGTTCGACTACGTATTCAAGCAGTACTTC
13	-	TRBJ2-1	TRBD2	TRBV4-3	CASSLGSGREQFF	TGCGCCAGCAGCCTCGGGAGCGGGAGGGAGCAGTTCTTC
15	few	TRBJ2-2	TRBD2	TRBV12-3/TRBV12-4	CASKGLAVNTGELFF	TGTGCCAGCAAAGGACTAGCGGTAAACACCGGGGAGCTGTTTTTT
13	many	TRBJ1-3	-	TRBV18	CASSRYLGNTIYF	TGTGCCAGCTCACGTTACCTGGGAAACACCATATATTTT
16	many	TRBJ2-2	TRBD2	TRBV9	CASSVDLAGVVGELFF	TGTGCCAGCAGCGTAGATTTGGCGGGAGTCGTCGGGGAGCTGTTTTTT
17	-	TRBJ2-2	TRBD2	TRBV20-1	CSAMSGLAGEETGELFF	TGCAGTGCTATGTCGGGACTAGCGGGAGAGGAAACCGGGGAGCTGTTTTTT
13	many	TRBJ1-5	-	TRBV28	CAATGQGNQPQHF	TGTGCCGCAACGGGGCAAGGCAATCAGCCCCAGCATTTT
17	-	TRBJ2-4	TRBD2	TRBV7-6	CASSLGLAGGAKNIQYF	TGTGCCAGCAGCTTGGGACTAGCGGGAGGAGCCAAAAACATTCAGTACTTC
15	many	TRBJ2-1	-	TRBV3-1	CASSHYREPYNEQFF	TGTGCCAGCAGCCATTACCGGGAGCCCTACAATGAGCAGTTCTTC
11	-	TRBJ2-3	-	TRBV12-3/TRBV12-4	CASSILYTQYF	TGTGCCAGCAGCATCCTATATACGCAGTATTTT
17	many	TRBJ2-1	TRBD2	TRBV6-5	CASSYPGLAGLPNEQFF	TGTGCCAGCAGTTATCCGGGACTAGCGGGCCTGCCTAATGAGCAGTTCTTC
13	-	TRBJ2-7	-	TRBV29-1	CSVDRGHSGEQYF	TGCAGCGTTGATAGGGGACACTCTGGGGAGCAGTACTTC
14	many	TRBJ2-2	-	TRBV27	CASTTKPNTGELFF	TGTGCCAGCACCACAAAACCGAACACCGGGGAGCTGTTTTTT
16	few	TRBJ2-3	TRBD2	TRBV7-9	CASVTIGLAPTDTQYF	TGTGCCAGCGTCACTATCGGACTAGCTCCTACAGATACGCAGTATTTT
15	few	TRBJ2-7	-	TRBV5-1	CASSLESRVLDEQYF	TGCGCCAGCAGCTTGGAGTCGAGGGTATTGGACGAGCAGTACTTC
15	many	TRBJ1-3	-	TRBV6-1	CASSIRLSSGNTIYF	TGTGCCAGCAGTATCAGGTTGTCCTCTGGAAACACCATATATTTT
13	once	TRBJ1-2	-	TRBV19	CASSPQRDYGYTF	TGTGCCAGTAGTCCCCAAAGGGATTATGGCTACACCTTC
12	-	TRBJ1-1	-	TRBV4-1	CASTGDPTEAFF	TGCGCCAGCACCGGGGACCCCACTGAAGCTTTCTTT
15	many	TRBJ2-7	-	TRBV4-3	CASSQGGAGLYEQYF	TGCGCCAGCAGCCAAGGCGGGGCGGGACTGTACGAGCAGTACTTC
14	-	TRBJ2-5	-	TRBV10-2	CASTRRQSQETQYF	TGCGCCAGCACGAGGAGACAGTCACAAGAGACCCAGTACTTC
15	-	TRBJ2-1	-	TRBV7-6	CASSLDVPLNNEQFF	TGTGCCAGCAGCTTGGATGTTCCCTTAAACAATGAGCAGTTCTTC
18	many	TRBJ2-2	-	TRBV7-2	CASSLVVQRVSNTGELFF	TGTGCCAGCAGCTTAGTTGTCCAGCGGGTCTCGAACACCGGGGAGCTGTTTTTT
15	many	TRBJ1-2	-	TRBV3-1	CASGSMGQINYGYTF	TGTGCCAGCGGCAGCATGGGACAAATTAACTATGGCTACACCTTC
15	many	TRBJ2-1	TRBD2	TRBV28	CASSPTSGAYNEQFF	TGTGCCAGCAGTCCGACTAGCGGGGCTTACAATGAGCAGTTCTTC
15	-	TRBJ1-2	-	TRBV28	CASRAPGQGQGGYTF	TGTGCCAGCAGGGCCCCAGGCCAGGGGCAAGGTGGCTACACCTTC
16	once	TRBJ2-7	-	TRBV6-2/TRBV6-3	CASSYLPNHASYEQYF	TGTGCCAGCAGTTACCTGCCCAACCACGCTTCCTACGAGCAGTACTTC
15	few	TRBJ2-4	TRBD1	TRBV20-1	CSARSTGGTKNIQYF	TGCAGTGCTAGATCGACAGGGGGGACCAAAAACATTCAGTACTTC
18	few	TRBJ2-6	TRBD1	TRBV4-1	CASSNPGQGNSGANVLTF	TGCGCCAGCAGCAACCCGGGACAGGGAAACTCTGGGGCCAACGTCCTGACTTTC
18	many	TRBJ2-3	TRBD2	TRBV5-1	CASSRTSGRSPSTDTQYF	TGCGCCAGCAGCAGGACTAGCGGGAGGTCTCCTAGCACAGATACGCAGTATTTT
14	few	TRBJ2-3	-	TRBV5-1	CASSFDRPTDTQYF	TGCGCCAGCAGCTTTGACAGACCCACAGATACGCAGTATTTT
17	-	TRBJ2-1	-	TRBV27	CASSLGVPGGLDNEQFF	TGTGCCAGCAGTTTAGGGGTTCCCGGGGGGCTGGACAATGAGCAGTTCTTC
16	-	TRBJ1-1	-	TRBV7-2	CASSLVGGGANTEAFF	TGTGCCAGCAGCTTAGTAGGCGGGGGCGCGAACACTGAAGCTTTCTTT
16	-	TRBJ2-6	-	TRBV2	CVRSKTQGRGANVLTF	TGTGTCAGGTCAAAAACCCAGGGGAGGGGGGCCAACGTCCTGACTTTC
14	many	TRBJ2-3	-	TRBV30	CAWSLSPAVDTQYF	TGTGCCTGGAGTCTATCACCGGCGGTGGATACGCAGTATTTT
13	many	TRBJ2-7	TRBD1	TRBV7-2	CASRKDRVDEQYF	TGTGCCAGCAGAAAAGACAGGGTGGACGAGCAGTACTTC
19	many	TRBJ2-1	TRBD2	TRBV14	CASSRGLAGEPPPYNEQFF	TGTGCCAGCAGCCGAGGACTAGCGGGAGAACCCCCCCCCTACAATGAGCAGTTCTTC
16	many	TRBJ2-3	TRBD2	TRBV5-1	CASSAGTSGLTDTQYF	TGCGCCAGCAGCGCGGGGACTAGCGGACTCACAGATACGCAGTATTTT
16	-	TRBJ2-1	-	TRBV20-1	CSARDHAKSSYNEQFF	TGCAGTGCTAGAGATCACGCAAAGAGCTCCTACAATGAGCAGTTCTTC